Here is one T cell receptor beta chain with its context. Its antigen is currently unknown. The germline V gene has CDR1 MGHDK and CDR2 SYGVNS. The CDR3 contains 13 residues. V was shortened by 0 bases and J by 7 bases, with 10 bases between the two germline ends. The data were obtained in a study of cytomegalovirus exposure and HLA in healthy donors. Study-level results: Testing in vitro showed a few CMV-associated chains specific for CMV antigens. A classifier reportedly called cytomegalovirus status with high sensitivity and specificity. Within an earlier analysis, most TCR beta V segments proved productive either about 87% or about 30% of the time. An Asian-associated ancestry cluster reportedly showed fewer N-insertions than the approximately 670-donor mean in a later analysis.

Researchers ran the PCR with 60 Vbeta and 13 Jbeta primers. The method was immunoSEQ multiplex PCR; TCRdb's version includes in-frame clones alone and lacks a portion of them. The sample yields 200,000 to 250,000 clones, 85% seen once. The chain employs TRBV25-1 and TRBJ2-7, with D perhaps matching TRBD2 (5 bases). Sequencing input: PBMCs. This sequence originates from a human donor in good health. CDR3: CASSEYPTGEQYF. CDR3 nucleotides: TGTGCCAGCAGTGAATACCCCACGGGGGAGCAGTACTTC.